These T cell receptor beta chains were read from a single sample in a study of control samples from healthy donors and cancer patients. Libraries were prepared by immunoSEQ multiplex PCR; TCRdb keeps only in-frame clonotypes and omits some of them. This table holds 120,000 or so clones, around nine tenths found once. Sequenced material: blood. These receptors originate from a middle-aged man in good health. The CDR3 runs from the conserved cysteine through the conserved F or W. The D gene is left open where the match is weak. Only part of the rows carry a size: once, few, many, or a class if the clone is expanded.

D | size | length | J | V | DNA | CDR3
- | - | 16 | TRBJ2-1 | TRBV5-4 | TGTGCCAGCAGCGAGGGCGGGATGTCATCCTACAATGAGCAGTTCTTC | CASSEGGMSSYNEQFF
TRBD1 | - | 15 | TRBJ1-5 | TRBV19 | TGTGCCAGTAGTATTCAGGGACAGGGCAATCAGCCCCAGCATTTT | CASSIQGQGNQPQHF
TRBD1 | - | 15 | TRBJ2-5 | TRBV5-5 | TGTGCCAGCAGCTTGGCGACAGGGGGTCAAGAGACCCAGTACTTC | CASSLATGGQETQYF
TRBD2 | - | 15 | TRBJ2-7 | TRBV6-2/TRBV6-3 | TGTGCCAGCAGTTATGGGACTAGTCACATCTACGAGCGGTACTTC | CASSYGTSHIYERYF
- | - | 14 | TRBJ1-5 | TRBV7-2 | TGTGCCAGCAGCTTAGCACGGGAGAATCAGCCCCAGCATTTT | CASSLARENQPQHF
TRBD2 | - | 14 | TRBJ2-2 | TRBV6-4 | TGTGCCAGCAGTCGCGGGGGGGCCACCGGGGAGCTGTTTTTT | CASSRGGATGELFF
- | once | 13 | TRBJ2-2 | TRBV6-5 | TGTGCCAGTGCCCCGAACGGGGGTCGGGAGCTGTTTTTT | CASAPNGGRELFF
- | - | 13 | TRBJ2-5 | TRBV15 | TGTGCCACCAGCAGAGATCATCAAGAGACCCAGTACTTC | CATSRDHQETQYF
- | - | 16 | TRBJ2-3 | TRBV6-6 | TGTGCCAGCAGACCCCCGGGCGACTCCCCTTGGAATACGCAGTATTTT | CASRPPGDSPWNTQYF
- | - | 14 | TRBJ2-7 | TRBV7-2 | TGTGCCAGCAGCGCCATAGGGTCGGCCTACGAGCAGTACTTC | CASSAIGSAYEQYF
- | - | 16 | TRBJ2-2 | TRBV7-9 | TGTGCCAGCAGCCTAGGACTCCCCCCGGGAACCGGGGAGCTGTTTTTT | CASSLGLPPGTGELFF
TRBD2 | - | 15 | TRBJ2-1 | TRBV6-6 | TGTGCCAGCAGTTACGAGCGGGGGGGCCTCAATGAGCAGTTCTTC | CASSYERGGLNEQFF
TRBD1 | - | 17 | TRBJ1-3 | TRBV18 | TGTGCCAGCTCACCACAGAACAGGGGGCAAAGTGGAAACACCATATATTTT | CASSPQNRGQSGNTIYF
- | - | 11 | TRBJ1-4 | TRBV7-9 | TGTGCCAGCAGCCGATCGGAAAAACTGTTTTTT | CASSRSEKLFF
- | - | 14 | TRBJ1-5 | TRBV18 | TGTGCCACCTCCGTCGCCAGAAGCAATCAGCCCCAGCATTTT | CATSVARSNQPQHF
TRBD1 | - | 15 | TRBJ1-2 | TRBV9 | TGTGCCAGCAGCGTAGCCCCGACAGGGAACTATGGCTACACCTTC | CASSVAPTGNYGYTF
- | - | 15 | TRBJ2-5 | TRBV18 | TGTGCCAGCTCACCATTCCAGCACCGCCAAGAGACCCAGTACTTC | CASSPFQHRQETQYF
TRBD1 | once | 16 | TRBJ2-3 | TRBV9 | TGTGCCAGCAGCGTAGAATCAGGGGGCGGGACAGATACGCAGTATTTT | CASSVESGGGTDTQYF
- | - | 11 | TRBJ1-2 | TRBV7-8 | TGTGCCAGCAGCTGGGCCGGAGGCTACACCTTC | CASSWAGGYTF
- | - | 14 | TRBJ2-3 | TRBV6-5 | TGTGCCAGCAGTTACTCAGAGAGCTCAGATACGCAGTATTTT | CASSYSESSDTQYF
TRBD1 | - | 13 | TRBJ2-7 | TRBV12-3/TRBV12-4 | TGTGCCAGCAGCAGAACAGGGACAGACGAGCAGTACTTC | CASSRTGTDEQYF
- | - | 16 | TRBJ1-6 | TRBV7-8 | TGTGCCAGCAGCCACAGGGACCTTCGGGGTAATTCACCCCTCCACTTT | CASSHRDLRGNSPLHF
- | - | 12 | TRBJ2-7 | TRBV4-1 | TGCGCCAGCAGCCTACTGGGGGACGAGCAGTACTTC | CASSLLGDEQYF
- | - | 12 | TRBJ2-1 | TRBV24-1 | TGTGCCACCAGTGATCCCAGGAATGAGCAGTTCTTC | CATSDPRNEQFF
- | - | 14 | TRBJ1-5 | TRBV20-1 | TGCAGTGCTAGTGGGGAGGGGAGCAATCAGCCCCAGCATTTT | CSASGEGSNQPQHF
- | - | 13 | TRBJ2-7 | TRBV7-2 | TGTGCCAGCAGCTTCGGACAGATCTACGAGCAGTACTTC | CASSFGQIYEQYF
TRBD1 | - | 16 | TRBJ1-3 | TRBV5-4 | TGTGCCAGCAGCGAGGGACAGGCTCTCTCTGGAAACACCATATATTTT | CASSEGQALSGNTIYF
TRBD2 | - | 18 | TRBJ2-7 | TRBV7-9 | TGTGCCAGCAGCCCAAAGACCGGGGTAGCGGGGGGGCTGTACGAGCAGTACTTC | CASSPKTGVAGGLYEQYF
- | - | 14 | TRBJ1-5 | TRBV6-5 | TGTGCCAGCAGTTATTCGGGGGGTACTCAGCCCCAGCATTTT | CASSYSGGTQPQHF
- | - | 13 | TRBJ1-2 | TRBV6-6 | TGTGCCAGCAGCCGGGGGGGTGGGTATGGCTACACCTTC | CASSRGGGYGYTF
- | - | 16 | TRBJ1-6 | TRBV7-2 | TGTGCCAGCAGCCGGACGCAGTTCCCCTATAATTCACCCCTCCACTTT | CASSRTQFPYNSPLHF
TRBD2 | - | 15 | TRBJ2-3 | TRBV29-1 | TGCAGTGTTAACCCAAGCGGGGTAGGGACAGATACGCAGTATTTT | CSVNPSGVGTDTQYF
TRBD1 | - | 16 | TRBJ1-6 | TRBV30 | TGTGCCTGGAGGATTCCCGGGACAGGATATAATTCACCCCTCCACTTT | CAWRIPGTGYNSPLHF
- | few | 14 | TRBJ2-3 | TRBV19 | TGTGCCAGTAGGTCAGGGGCAAGTGGAGATACGCAGTATTTT | CASRSGASGDTQYF
- | - | 11 | TRBJ1-1 | TRBV7-2 | TGTGCCAGCAGCCAACCACTTGAAGCTTTCTTT | CASSQPLEAFF
- | - | 14 | TRBJ1-3 | TRBV11-3 | TGTGCCAGCAGCTTACAGGGCCCCCGGGACACCATATATTTT | CASSLQGPRDTIYF
TRBD1 | few | 15 | TRBJ1-2 | TRBV15 | TGTGCCACCAGCAGAGGTGGCAGGGGGATCTATGGCTACACCTTC | CATSRGGRGIYGYTF
- | - | 14 | TRBJ1-2 | TRBV11-3 | TGTGCCAGCAGCCCTCCCTCCGGGGAGGGTGGCTACACCTTC | CASSPPSGEGGYTF
- | - | 14 | TRBJ2-2 | TRBV24-1 | TGTGCCACCGGGACGGGGCGGAACACCGGGGAGCTGTTTTTT | CATGTGRNTGELFF
- | - | 15 | TRBJ1-1 | TRBV6-6 | TGTGCCAGCAGTTACGGGCAGGCGTTGGGCACTGAAGCTTTCTTT | CASSYGQALGTEAFF
- | - | 15 | TRBJ1-1 | TRBV18 | TGTGCCAGCTCACCCGGGCGAAGTAGGAGCGCTGAAGCTTTCTTT | CASSPGRSRSAEAFF
TRBD2 | - | 15 | TRBJ2-5 | TRBV18 | TGTGCCAGCTCACTTACAACGGGACTAGCTGAGACCCAGTACTTC | CASSLTTGLAETQYF
TRBD1 | - | 14 | TRBJ2-7 | TRBV7-8 | TGTGCCAGCAGACCACCGGGACAGGGCTACGAGCAGTACTTC | CASRPPGQGYEQYF
- | - | 17 | TRBJ1-6 | TRBV7-8 | TGTGCCAGCAGCTTACTCCACAGGAGCTCCTATAATTCACCCCTCCACTTT | CASSLLHRSSYNSPLHF
TRBD1 | - | 15 | TRBJ1-2 | TRBV5-6 | TGTGCCAGCAGTTTTATGGACAGGGATCCGTATGGCTACACCTTC | CASSFMDRDPYGYTF
- | - | 16 | TRBJ1-5 | TRBV4-1 | TGCGCCAGCAGCCAAGAAACAGGTTATAGCAATCAGCCCCAGCATTTT | CASSQETGYSNQPQHF
- | once | 12 | TRBJ1-2 | TRBV24-1 | TGTGCCACCAGTGAAAGGACAGATGGCTACACCTTC | CATSERTDGYTF
TRBD1 | - | 14 | TRBJ1-1 | TRBV6-6 | TGTGCCAGCACCCGGGACAGGCGGAACACTGAAGCTTTCTTT | CASTRDRRNTEAFF
- | few | 16 | TRBJ2-7 | TRBV5-1 | TGCGCCAGCACCCCGCTTGGGTCCCAGGGGTCCTACGAGCAGTACTTC | CASTPLGSQGSYEQYF
- | - | 13 | TRBJ1-5 | TRBV9 | TGTGCCAGCAGCGTGGGAAGCAATCAGCCCCAGCATTTT | CASSVGSNQPQHF
- | - | 10 | TRBJ2-3 | TRBV29-1 | TGCAGCGTTTTAAAAGATACGCAGTATTTT | CSVLKDTQYF
- | - | 12 | TRBJ2-7 | TRBV10-1 | TGCGCCAGCAGTGAGTTGCTTTCCGAGCAGTACTTC | CASSELLSEQYF
- | - | 15 | TRBJ1-4 | TRBV25-1 | TGTGCCAGCAGTGAAAAGAGGGGCATTAATGAAAAACTGTTTTTT | CASSEKRGINEKLFF
TRBD1 | once | 16 | TRBJ1-3 | TRBV5-1 | TGCGCCAGCAGCTTGGGGGGACAGAGCTCTGGAAACACCATATATTTT | CASSLGGQSSGNTIYF
- | - | 15 | TRBJ1-2 | TRBV7-2 | TGTGCCAGCAGCTTAAGCCAGCGCGGTAACTATGGCTACACCTTC | CASSLSQRGNYGYTF
TRBD1 | once | 16 | TRBJ2-2 | TRBV30 | TGTGCCTGGAGGGGGGACCGGGACAGCTACACCGGGGAGCTGTTTTTT | CAWRGDRDSYTGELFF
- | - | 15 | TRBJ2-2 | TRBV18 | TGTGCCAGCTCACCAAACACAGGGCGCACCGGGGAGCTGTTTTTT | CASSPNTGRTGELFF
- | - | 13 | TRBJ2-5 | TRBV11-3 | TGTGCCAGCAGCTTATTTGGCAGCCAGACCCAGTACTTC | CASSLFGSQTQYF